This is a list of T cell receptor beta chains from one sample in a study of radiation and T cells in renal cell carcinoma. Assay used: immunoSEQ multiplex PCR; TCRdb lists only in-frame clones, some missing. The table has about 130,000 clones, more than 75% seen once. Here the sequenced sample was blood, taken from a patient whose treatment included radiotherapy and nephrectomy. The receptors stem from a woman aged 70 to 79 with renal cell carcinoma. Each CDR3 is given with its conserved first and last residue. D genes are given only for firm matches. Only some rows state a clone size, as once, few, many or a class for expanded clones.

D gene | CDR3 length | J gene | clone size | V gene | CDR3 protein | CDR3 DNA
. | 12 | TRBJ2-3 | . | TRBV5-5 | CASSLAKLSQYF | TGTGCCAGCAGCTTGGCTAAGCTCTCGCAGTATTTT
. | 14 | TRBJ1-5 | . | TRBV9 | CASSVEGGNQPQHF | TGTGCCAGCAGCGTCGAGGGTGGCAATCAGCCCCAGCATTTT
TRBD2 | 15 | TRBJ2-3 | . | TRBV6-5 | CASSLAGGGTDTQYF | TGTGCCAGCAGTCTAGCGGGGGGTGGCACAGATACGCAGTATTTT
. | 15 | TRBJ2-2 | . | TRBV5-6 | CASSLRGSGTGELFF | TGTGCCAGCAGCTTACGGGGGTCGGGCACCGGGGAGCTGTTTTTT
. | 15 | TRBJ2-2 | . | TRBV7-9 | CASSLGGGLTGELFF | TGTGCCAGCAGCTTAGGAGGGGGTCTAACCGGGGAGCTGTTTTTT
. | 15 | TRBJ1-5 | . | TRBV5-1 | CASSLGGDGDQPQHF | TGCGCCAGCAGCTTAGGAGGGGACGGCGATCAGCCCCAGCATTTT
. | 15 | TRBJ2-3 | . | TRBV7-2 | CASSLGSWGTDTQYF | TGTGCCAGCAGCTTAGGGTCGTGGGGCACAGATACGCAGTATTTT
TRBD2 | 14 | TRBJ2-1 | . | TRBV6-6 | CASNFLAGGFEQFF | TGTGCCAGCAATTTTCTAGCGGGGGGGTTTGAGCAGTTCTTC
TRBD2 | 15 | TRBJ2-1 | . | TRBV13 | CASSLRLASYNEQFF | TGTGCCAGCAGCTTACGACTAGCGAGCTACAATGAGCAGTTCTTC
. | 14 | TRBJ1-6 | . | TRBV9 | CASSESQAASPLHF | TGTGCCAGCAGCGAATCACAGGCCGCGTCACCCCTCCACTTT
. | 13 | TRBJ1-1 | . | TRBV5-8 | CASRLLVGTEAFF | TGTGCCAGCAGATTACTGGTCGGGACTGAAGCTTTCTTT
. | 15 | TRBJ2-7 | . | TRBV9 | CASSVSWQAHYEQYF | TGTGCCAGCAGCGTAAGCTGGCAGGCCCACTACGAGCAGTACTTC
. | 14 | TRBJ1-4 | . | TRBV6-5 | CASSYSVFNEKLFF | TGTGCCAGCAGTTACTCGGTCTTTAATGAAAAACTGTTTTTT
. | 14 | TRBJ2-4 | . | TRBV2 | CASSAGTEKNIQYF | TGTGCCAGCAGTGCCGGGACGGAGAAGAACATTCAGTACTTC
. | 15 | TRBJ1-6 | . | TRBV5-1 | CASSLAKGWNSPLHF | TGCGCCAGCAGCTTAGCGAAGGGGTGGAATTCACCCCTCCACTTT
TRBD2 | 18 | TRBJ2-3 | . | TRBV5-1 | CASSLAPGGPGSADTQYF | TGCGCCAGCAGCTTGGCCCCGGGGGGGCCCGGGTCAGCAGATACGCAGTATTTT
TRBD1 | 15 | TRBJ1-6 | . | TRBV30 | CAWSRDRALILALHF | TGTGCCTGGAGTCGGGACAGGGCCCTAATTCTGGCCCTCCACTTT
TRBD1 | 13 | TRBJ1-5 | few | TRBV30 | CAWSGTGDQPQHF | TGTGCCTGGAGTGGGACAGGGGATCAGCCCCAGCATTTT
TRBD2 | 17 | TRBJ2-3 | . | TRBV7-8 | CASSSRDYTDGTDTQYF | TGTGCCAGCAGCTCCCGGGACTACACCGATGGCACAGATACGCAGTATTTT
TRBD2 | 15 | TRBJ2-7 | . | TRBV10-2 | CASSEAGLAGGLQYF | TGCGCCAGCAGTGAAGCGGGACTAGCGGGGGGGCTGCAGTACTTC
. | 14 | TRBJ1-2 | once | TRBV7-2 | CASSPRGFAYGYTF | TGTGCCAGCAGCCCTAGGGGTTTCGCTTATGGCTACACCTTC
. | 15 | TRBJ1-4 | . | TRBV5-4 | CASSQTAATNEKLFF | TGTGCCAGCAGCCAGACAGCTGCAACTAATGAAAAACTGTTTTTT
. | 13 | TRBJ1-1 | . | TRBV27 | CASSLIGPSEAFF | TGTGCCAGCAGTTTAATTGGCCCAAGTGAAGCTTTCTTT
TRBD2 | 16 | TRBJ2-3 | few | TRBV6-6 | CASSLGPAGRTDTQYF | TGTGCCAGCAGTTTGGGACCAGCGGGGCGCACAGATACGCAGTATTTT
. | 15 | TRBJ2-7 | . | TRBV4-3 | CASSQANQGFYEQYF | TGCGCCAGCAGCCAAGCGAACCAGGGTTTCTACGAGCAGTACTTC
. | 12 | TRBJ1-1 | once | TRBV18 | CASTGGNTEAFF | TGTGCCAGTACGGGGGGAAACACTGAAGCTTTCTTT
TRBD1 | 16 | TRBJ2-1 | . | TRBV7-2 | CASSLAGTGSYNEQFF | TGTGCCAGCAGCTTAGCCGGGACAGGCTCCTACAATGAGCAGTTCTTC
TRBD2 | 18 | TRBJ2-7 | . | TRBV19 | CASSPTQTAGGNPYEQYF | TGTGCCAGTAGTCCCACCCAAACAGCGGGGGGTAACCCCTACGAGCAGTACTTC
. | 14 | TRBJ2-2 | . | TRBV5-1 | CASIDFPNTGELFF | TGCGCCAGCATAGACTTCCCGAACACCGGGGAGCTGTTTTTT
. | 15 | TRBJ2-3 | . | TRBV5-4 | CASSLVWGDTDTQYF | TGTGCCAGCAGCTTGGTATGGGGCGACACAGATACGCAGTATTTT
. | 18 | TRBJ1-2 | . | TRBV10-3 | CAISRRDDFGRFIYGYTF | TGTGCCATCAGCCGGAGAGACGATTTTGGCAGATTCATCTATGGCTACACCTTC
. | 14 | TRBJ1-3 | . | TRBV6-1 | CASSEEGARNTIYF | TGTGCCAGCAGTGAAGAGGGCGCGAGAAACACCATATATTTT
. | 14 | TRBJ1-3 | . | TRBV5-8 | CASNTGTSGNTIYF | TGTGCCAGTAACACCGGGACCTCTGGAAACACCATATATTTT
. | 16 | TRBJ2-2 | . | TRBV7-3 | CASSLLGLPNTGELFF | TGTGCCAGCAGCTTATTAGGGCTGCCGAACACCGGGGAGCTGTTTTTT
TRBD2 | 16 | TRBJ2-1 | . | TRBV4-3 | CASSLGLAGGIDEQFF | TGCGCCAGCAGCTTAGGACTAGCGGGGGGGATCGATGAGCAGTTCTTC
TRBD1 | 15 | TRBJ2-7 | few | TRBV27 | CASSYLRQGAYEQYF | TGTGCCAGCAGTTACCTAAGACAGGGGGCCTACGAGCAGTACTTC
. | 14 | TRBJ2-3 | . | TRBV5-1 | CASSWKQGADTQYF | TGCGCCAGCAGTTGGAAACAGGGAGCAGATACGCAGTATTTT
TRBD2 | 18 | TRBJ2-2 | . | TRBV7-2 | CASSYLSLAGGLPGELFF | TGTGCCAGCAGCTACCTCTCCTTAGCGGGGGGGCTACCCGGGGAGCTGTTTTTT
. | 12 | TRBJ2-3 | . | TRBV18 | CASSPRTDTQYF | TGTGCCAGCTCACCGAGGACAGATACGCAGTATTTT
TRBD1 | 13 | TRBJ1-2 | few | TRBV18 | CASSPGQGDGYTF | TGTGCCAGCTCACCAGGACAGGGTGATGGCTACACCTTC
TRBD1 | 16 | TRBJ2-5 | few | TRBV11-2 | CASRTGTALPQETQYF | TGTGCCAGCAGAACCGGGACAGCCCTTCCTCAAGAGACCCAGTACTTC
. | 13 | TRBJ2-7 | . | TRBV28 | CASRRGLSYEQYF | TGTGCCAGCAGAAGAGGGCTTTCGTACGAGCAGTACTTC
TRBD2 | 18 | TRBJ2-1 | few | TRBV5-5 | CASSLLTSGGLLYNEQFF | TGTGCCAGCAGCTTGCTGACTAGCGGGGGGTTGCTCTACAATGAGCAGTTCTTC
TRBD2 | 17 | TRBJ2-5 | . | TRBV4-1 | CASSQSLAGGPWETQYF | TGCGCCAGCAGCCAATCTCTAGCGGGGGGGCCTTGGGAGACCCAGTACTTC
. | 12 | TRBJ1-2 | . | TRBV7-9 | CASTAGNYGYTF | TGTGCCAGCACGGCAGGGAACTATGGCTACACCTTC